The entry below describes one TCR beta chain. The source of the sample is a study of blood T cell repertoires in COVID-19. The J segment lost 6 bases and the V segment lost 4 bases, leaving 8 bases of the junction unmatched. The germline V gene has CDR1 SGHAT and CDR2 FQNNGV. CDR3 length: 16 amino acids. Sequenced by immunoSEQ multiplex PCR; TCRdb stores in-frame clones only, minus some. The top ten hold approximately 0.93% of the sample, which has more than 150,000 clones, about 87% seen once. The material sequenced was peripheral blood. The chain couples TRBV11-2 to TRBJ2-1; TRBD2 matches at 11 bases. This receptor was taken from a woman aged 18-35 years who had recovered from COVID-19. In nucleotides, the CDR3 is TGTGCCAGCAGCTCCATCGGGACTAGCGGATCCAATGAGCAGTTCTTC. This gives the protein CASSSIGTSGSNEQFF.